A single sample is the source of the 9 T cell receptor beta chains below, sequenced in a study of T-cell memory formation after mild COVID-19. TCRdb redid the calling of the 5' RACE reads with MiXCR, one entry per CDR3 protein. The data show some 330,000 distinct CDR3 sequences, about 21% seen once. Sample: PBMCs or a T cell subset sorted from them (not recorded which). The receptors shown here come from an adult woman who had mild COVID-19 (a few samples of this study predate the infection). Cell type and time point are not known.

V usage is TRBV7-2 and J usage is TRBJ1-2, with D hard to call. This CDR3 comprises 14 residues. The V end lost 0 bases, the J end lost 3 bases, and 8 bases lay between the germline ends. Germline CDR1 SGHTA, CDR2 FQGNSA. CDR3 in DNA: TGTGCCAGCAGCTTAGCCCCAGTCGACTATGGCTACACCTTC. Translating it yields CASSLAPVDYGYTF.

The chain links TRBV20-1 to TRBJ1-1; D gene ambiguous. The germline V and J ends were trimmed by 0 bases and 1 base, with 6 bases remaining between them. CDR1 is DFQATT and CDR2 is SNEGSKA in the germline V gene (reference sequence). The CDR3 runs to 13 residues. CDR3 sequence reads: CSARDAGNTEAFF. DNA of the CDR3: TGCAGTGCTAGAGATGCGGGGAACACTGAAGCTTTCTTT.

This clonotype was picked up many times. The rearrangement joins TRBV6-2 or TRBV6-3 to TRBJ1-1; D might be TRBD1 (6 bases). V was pared by 8 bases and J by 5 bases, with 15 bases between. Germline CDR1 and CDR2: MNHEY and SVGEGT. CDR3 size: 13 residues. The CDR3 sequence: CASRQDLNTEAFF. The DNA for the CDR3 is TGTGCCAGCCGACAGGACCTAAATACTGAAGCTTTCTTT.

About this clonotype itself: This could be a read error, since a much larger clone is one nucleotide away. This chain links TRBV9 with TRBJ2-3, with no clear D. This CDR3 is built from 13 residues. The V gene's germline CDR1 is SGDLS and CDR2 YYNGEE. The V end lost 0 bases, the J end lost 2 bases, and 4 bases lay between the germline ends. The DNA for the CDR3 is TGTGCCAGCAGCGTAGGGGCCACAGATACGCAGTATTTT. Its protein product is CASSVGATDTQYF.

This chain joins TRBV12-3 or TRBV12-4 and TRBJ2-5; 7 nucleotides line up with TRBD1. The CDR3 sequence is 17 residues long. With 6 bases clipped from V and 2 bases from J, the junction kept 15 bases outside the gene matches. CDR3 residues: CASSPPQGTSGQETQYF. For the CDR3, the DNA is TGTGCCAGCAGCCCCCCACAGGGGACCAGCGGTCAAGAGACCCAGTACTTC.

This rearrangement joins TRBV10-3 to TRBJ1-1; D remains unclear. This CDR3 has 13 amino acids. Germline CDR1 reads ENHRY; CDR2 reads SYGVKD. V was cut by 4 bases and J by 0 bases, with 6 bases left in between. This CDR3 is CAISGHMNTEAFF. In nucleotides, the CDR3 is TGTGCCATCAGTGGCCACATGAACACTGAAGCTTTCTTT.

This clonotype was detected a few times. The chain links TRBV27 to TRBJ1-2; TRBD1 aligns across 9 bases. The CDR3 spans 14 residues. Unmatched junction bases numbered 9, after V lost 5 bases and J lost 8 bases. Per the germline V gene, CDR1 is MNHEY and CDR2 is SMNVEV (reference sequence). The CDR3 DNA follows: TGTGCCAGCAGTCTACAGGGGGCCGATGGGGGCTACACCTTC. Amino acids: CASSLQGADGGYTF.

V is TRBV9 and J is TRBJ2-1; TRBD2 agrees at 7 bases. V shed 0 bases and J 6 bases; nucleotides not matched to a gene: 15. The CDR3 sequence is 18 residues long. Germline V gives CDR1 SGDLS, CDR2 YYNGEE. The CDR3 region has the DNA TGTGCCAGCAGCGTAGCTTCAGGACTAGATGGGGTCTCCAATGAGCAGTTCTTC. Its protein product is CASSVASGLDGVSNEQFF.

This rearrangement joins TRBV4-2 to TRBJ2-5; TRBD2 aligns across 9 bases. Germline CDR1 LGHNA, CDR2 YNFKEQ. The CDR3 consists of 17 residues. Trimming at V came to 3 bases and at J to 5 bases, leaving 13 bases not matched to a gene. The CDR3 nucleotides read TGTGCCAGCAGCCAGGAGCACCAGTTAGCGGGAGCGGAGACCCAGTACTTC. Translation: CASSQEHQLAGAETQYF.